These 10 T cell receptor beta chains were all obtained from the same sample, sequenced in a study of beta chain features in type 1 diabetes. Sequencing targeted expressed TCRB transcripts, as all isolated RNA had been reverse transcribed. The table came from immunoSEQ multiplex PCR; TCRdb's copy has only in-frame clones and leaves some out. The table lists approximately 150,000 clones, roughly 10% of them singletons. Material for sequencing was central memory CD4+ T cells from blood. The receptors originated from a woman aged 40 to 50 in good health.

CDR3 residues: CASSLRGIATNEKLFF. The CDR3 nucleotides are TGCGCCAGCAGCTTGCGGGGGATCGCAACTAATGAAAAACTGTTTTTT. This rearrangement joins TRBV5-1 to TRBJ1-4; D might be TRBD1 (5 bases). Germline CDR1 reads SGHRS; CDR2 reads YFSETQ. CDR3 length: 16 amino acids. Trimming pared 1 base from V and 0 bases from J, leaving 10 bases between.

This clone has a handful of counts. This chain joins TRBV7-2 and TRBJ2-7; tentatively, D is TRBD2 (6 bases). The CDR3 runs 14 residues. Germline CDR1 SGHTA, CDR2 FQGNSA. Between the trimmed V and J ends, which lost 2 bases and 6 bases, there was a span of 14 bases. The DNA of the CDR3 is TGTGCCAGCAGCTTAACCCCCGGGGGAGCCGAGCAGTACTTC. Encoded protein: CASSLTPGGAEQYF.

This clone has just a few counts. This chain uses TRBV5-1 with TRBJ2-3; 11 bases map to TRBD2. The CDR3 is 18 amino acids. V gave up 0 bases and J gave up 0 bases; unmatched junction bases: 6. Germline CDR1 reads SGHRS; CDR2 reads YFSETQ. CDR3 nucleotides: TGCGCCAGCAGCTTGGAACTAGCGGGGGATGGTAGCACAGATACGCAGTATTTT. Protein: CASSLELAGDGSTDTQYF.

The V call is TRBV6-5, the J call TRBJ1-2, with D possibly being TRBD1 (6 bases). Looked up from germline, CDR1 is MNHEY and CDR2 is SVGAGI. This CDR3 region has 12 residues. Between the trimmed V and J ends, which lost 8 bases and 3 bases, there was a span of 10 bases. The CDR3 loop is CASGGWDYGYTF. CDR3 nucleotide sequence: TGTGCCAGCGGGGGCTGGGACTATGGCTACACCTTC.

This clone came up many times. The V call is TRBV7-2, the J call TRBJ2-2; 9 bases match TRBD2. CDR3 length equals 15 residues. Losses at the gene ends were 3 bases for V and 3 bases for J; bases not matched to a gene: 2. Germline V CDR1 and CDR2: SGHTA, FQGNSA. CDR3 sequence (DNA): TGTGCCAGCAGCTTTGCGGGGGGGGACACCGGGGAGCTGTTTTTT. Its protein is CASSFAGGDTGELFF.

In this sample, this clone turned up a few times. V and J are TRBV12-5 and TRBJ1-4, with TRBD1 identical over 7 bases. The ends lost 1 base at V and 7 bases at J; junction bases unmatched: 0. The CDR3 is 13 amino acids. CDR1 is LGHNT and CDR2 is FRNRAP in the germline V gene. CDR3 sequence (DNA): TGTGCTAGTGGTTTGGGACAGGGTGAAAAACTGTTTTTT. It translates to CASGLGQGEKLFF. The whole variable domain, remainder taken from reference TRBV12-5 and TRBJ1-4, is DARVTQTPRHKVTEMGQEVTMRCQPILGHNTVFWYRQTMMQGLELLAYFRNRAPLDDSGMPKDRFSAEMPDATLATLKIQPSEPRDSAVYFCASGLGQGEKLFFGSGTQLSVL.

This clone was counted only a few times. The chain is built from TRBV6-1 and TRBJ2-4; 9 bases map to TRBD2. In germline, CDR1 is MNHNS, CDR2 SASEGT. This CDR3 region has 15 residues. The V segment lost 10 bases and the J segment 5 bases; nucleotides outside the gene matches: 12. This chain's CDR3 is CATHPPPSGENIQYF. CDR3 bases: TGTGCCACTCATCCCCCGCCTAGCGGGGAAAACATTCAGTACTTC.

This clone was seen repeatedly, ten times or more. This rearrangement joins TRBV7-9 to TRBJ1-5; maybe TRBD1 (5 bases). Germline V lookup: CDR1 SEHNR, CDR2 FQNEAQ (reference sequence). The CDR3 is 11 amino acids. CDR3 sequence: CNPLRGSTQHF. The CDR3 DNA reads TGTAACCCATTAAGGGGCTCGACTCAGCATTTT.

This clone was seen a handful of times. V gene TRBV2 combines with J gene TRBJ1-5; 11 positions match TRBD1. The ends lost 6 bases at V and 5 bases at J; junction bases unmatched: 3. The germline V gene has CDR1 SNHLY and CDR2 FYNNEI. The CDR3 consists of 14 residues. The CDR3 is CASRGQGAYQPQHF. The CDR3 region has the DNA TGTGCCAGCAGAGGACAGGGGGCATATCAGCCCCAGCATTTT.

The chain joins TRBV5-1 to TRBJ1-2, with 8 nucleotides matching TRBD1. The CDR3 spans 17 residues. Per germline, CDR1 SGHRS and CDR2 YFSETQ. V shed 3 bases and J 0 bases; nucleotides not matched to a gene: 10. The CDR3: CASSSLGQGPSNYGYTF. The CDR3 DNA follows: TGCGCCAGCAGCTCACTTGGACAGGGTCCTTCTAACTATGGCTACACCTTC. Drawing the rest from reference TRBV5-1 and TRBJ1-2, the complete variable domain is KAGVTQTPRYLIKTRGQQVTLSCSPISGHRSVSWYQQTPGQGLQFLFEYFSETQRNKGNFPGRFSGRQFSNSRSEMNVSTLELGDSALYLCASSSLGQGPSNYGYTFGSGTRLTVV.